The 25 T cell receptor beta chains reported below all come from one sample, sequenced in a study of shared clonotypes between healthy human individuals. Naive CD8 cells were CD45RO-negative, positively selected for CCR7, excluding terminally differentiated effector memory CD45RA+ cells. This table comes from immunoSEQ multiplex PCR, and its TCRdb copy is limited to in-frame clones, with some not included. Of approximately 590,000 clones listed, about 95% are singletons. The sample comprised naive CD8+ T cells sorted from blood. These receptors were collected from a woman aged 25 to 39 in good health.

The V call is TRBV18, the J call TRBJ2-7; TRBD1 matches at 7 bases. The V gene end was trimmed by 6 bases and the J gene end by 3 bases; junction bases not matched to a gene: 11. The CDR3 runs to 15 residues. CDR1 is KGHSH and CDR2 is LQKENI in the germline V gene. CDR3 DNA: TGTGCCAGCTCCCCCGGGACAGCTACCTACTACGAGCAGTACTTC. Translation: CASSPGTATYYEQYF. The whole variable domain, filled in from reference TRBV18 and TRBJ2-7, reads NAGVMQNPRHLVRRRGQEARLRCSPMKGHSHVYWYRQLPEEGLKFMVYLQKENIIDESGMPKERFSAEFPKEGPSILRIQQVVRGDSAAYFCASSPGTATYYEQYFGPGTRLTVT.

The chain joins TRBV4-1 to TRBJ2-1, with TRBD1 identical over 10 bases. This CDR3 is 18 amino acids long. The V gene's germline CDR1 is MGHRA and CDR2 YSYEKL. Losses at the gene ends were 1 base for V and 9 bases for J; bases not matched to a gene: 15. In DNA form, the CDR3 reads TGCGCCAGCAGCCAAGTAGTAAGTGATGGACAGGGGGTGACTGAGCAGTTCTTC. Its translation is CASSQVVSDGQGVTEQFF.

The rearrangement links TRBV5-8 to TRBJ2-7; no firm D call. The CDR3 runs to 13 residues. V lost 2 bases and J lost 5, with 11 bases in between. Germline CDR1 reads SGHTS; CDR2 reads YDEGEE. The DNA for the CDR3 is TGTGCCAGCAGCTTACCCCCACGGGACGAGCAGTACTTC. Its protein product is CASSLPPRDEQYF.

The chain has TRBV28 and TRBJ2-3, with 15 bases fitting TRBD2. The junction had 4 bases not matched to a gene; V was cut back by 4 bases and J by 2 bases. This CDR3 has 17 amino acids. The V gene's germline CDR1 is MDHEN and CDR2 SYDVKM. The CDR3 reads CASSSGLAGGNTDTQYF. For the CDR3, the DNA is TGTGCCAGCAGTTCGGGACTAGCGGGAGGTAACACAGATACGCAGTATTTT. Combining the CDR3 with reference TRBV28 and TRBJ2-3 gives the whole variable domain DVKVTQSSRYLVKRTGEKVFLECVQDMDHENMFWYRQDPGLGLRLIYFSYDVKMKEKGDIPEGYSVSREKKERFSLILESASTNQTSMYLCASSSGLAGGNTDTQYFGPGTRLTVL.

V is TRBV7-9 and J is TRBJ2-7; D call uncertain. This CDR3 is built from 13 residues. Germline V CDR1 and CDR2: SEHNR, FQNEAQ (reference sequence). The V gene lost 6 bases and the J gene lost 5 bases, with 14 bases spanning the gap. CDR3 nucleotide sequence: TGTGCCAGCAGTCCCCCTTGGGTGCACGAGCAGTACTTC. This encodes CASSPPWVHEQYF. The complete variable domain, with remaining parts taken from reference TRBV7-9 and TRBJ2-7, reads DTGVSQNPRHKITKRGQNVTFRCDPISEHNRLYWYRQTLGQGPEFLTYFQNEAQLEKSRLLSDRFSAERPKGSFSTLEIQRTEQGDSAMYLCASSPPWVHEQYFGPGTRLTVT.

The CDR3 loop is CASSRTGGNYEQYF. As DNA, the CDR3 is TGTGCCAGCAGTCGGACAGGGGGCAACTACGAGCAGTACTTC. The chain recombines TRBV28 with TRBJ2-7, with TRBD1 identical over 11 bases. The CDR3 is made up of 14 amino acids. The V and J ends lost 5 bases and 3 bases, in that order; junction bases with no gene match: 3. The germline V gene has CDR1 MDHEN and CDR2 SYDVKM.

V usage is TRBV25-1 and J usage is TRBJ1-5; D gene ambiguous. Trimming left V 3 bases short and J 1 base short, with 4 bases between. The CDR3 extends over 13 amino acids. Germline CDR1 and CDR2: MGHDK and SYGVNS. In DNA, the CDR3 is TGTGCCAGCAGTGACTACAGCAATCAGCCCCAGCATTTT. Translated: CASSDYSNQPQHF.

This chain uses TRBV6-5 with TRBJ2-2; TRBD2 aligns across 7 bases. The CDR3 extends over 15 amino acids. V dropped 2 bases and J dropped 5; count of bases not matched to a gene: 5. Germline CDR1 reads MNHEY; CDR2 reads SVGAGI. The CDR3 region has the DNA TGTGCCAGCAGTTACGGGCTAGCGGAGACCGGGGAGCTGTTTTTT. Encoded protein: CASSYGLAETGELFF.

To note about this clone: Other DNA sequences in the same sample also yield this CDR3. The CDR3 is CASSRGGEQYF. CDR3 bases: TGTGCCTCCTCCCGGGGGGGGGAGCAGTACTTC. The genes are TRBV27 and TRBJ2-7, with TRBD2 matching 8 bases. Germline-derived CDR1 and CDR2 are MNHEY and SMNVEV (reference sequence). Trimming took 11 bases from V and 7 from J; bases not matched to a gene: 7. This CDR3 region has 11 residues.

V usage is TRBV7-9 and J usage is TRBJ2-5; 8 nucleotides match TRBD2. CDR1 and CDR2 from the germline V gene are SEHNR and FQNEAQ (reference sequence). The CDR3 loop spans 17 amino acids. V shed 0 bases, J shed 0 bases, and the junction held 6 bases outside the gene matches. CDR3 sequence: CASSLAMASGYQETQYF. CDR3 in DNA: TGTGCCAGCAGCTTAGCGATGGCTAGCGGGTACCAAGAGACCCAGTACTTC.

The CDR3, as DNA: TGTGCCAGCAGCCGCCGAGGGGGGACTAGCGGGAGAGGATCAGATACGCAGTATTTT. This codes for CASSRRGGTSGRGSDTQYF. V is TRBV14 and J is TRBJ2-3; TRBD2 matches 14 bases. The CDR3 runs to 19 residues. Germline trimming cut 4 bases from V and 4 bases from J; bases unmatched to any gene: 13. Germline assignment: CDR1 SGHDN and CDR2 FVKESK. Together with reference TRBV14 and TRBJ2-3, the CDR3 gives the full variable domain: EAGVTQFPSHSVIEKGQTVTLRCDPISGHDNLYWYRRVMGKEIKFLLHFVKESKQDESGMPNNRFLAERTGGTYSTLKVQPAELEDSGVYFCASSRRGGTSGRGSDTQYFGPGTRLTVL.

In its sample, this clone was seen once. The chain couples TRBV2 to TRBJ2-7, with a possible D match to TRBD1 (6 bases). The germline gives CDR1 SNHLY, CDR2 FYNNEI. V shed 3 bases and J shed 0 bases, with 12 bases lying between them. CDR3 length equals 15 residues. The CDR3 sequence is CASSEWTESSYEQYF. CDR3 bases: TGTGCCAGCAGTGAGTGGACAGAAAGCTCCTACGAGCAGTACTTC.

This chain joins TRBV28 and TRBJ2-2, with 9 bases fitting TRBD2. The CDR3 has 16 amino acids. The germline gives CDR1 MDHEN, CDR2 SYDVKM. V lost 3 bases, J lost 6 bases, and 8 bases stayed unmatched. CDR3 nucleotide sequence: TGTGCCAGCAGTTTGCGCGGGGGGGCTCCCCCCGGGGAGCTGTTTTTT. Translated, it gives CASSLRGGAPPGELFF.

The J gene is TRBJ1-1, the V gene TRBV5-1, with 7 bases fitting TRBD1. Germline lookup yields CDR1 SGHRS and CDR2 YFSETQ. The CDR3 contains 12 residues. Unmatched junction bases numbered 4, after V lost 4 bases and J lost 7 bases. The CDR3 DNA reads TGCGCCAGCAGCGAGGGGGCGGGTGAAGCTTTCTTT. Protein sequence: CASSEGAGEAFF.

This clone was counted a single time. The genes are TRBV11-2 and TRBJ1-1; D remains ambiguous. V lost 3 bases and J lost 0, with 8 bases in between. The CDR3 runs 14 residues. Germline-derived CDR1 and CDR2 are SGHAT and FQNNGV. This CDR3 reads CASSFSGVNTEAFF. The CDR3 DNA sequence: TGTGCCAGCAGCTTTTCTGGAGTGAACACTGAAGCTTTCTTT.

The rearrangement links TRBV28 to TRBJ2-1, with 13 bases aligning to TRBD2. CDR1 is MDHEN, CDR2 SYDVKM, per germline. V was pared by 5 bases and J by 4 bases, with 2 bases of the junction left unmatched. The CDR3 contains 15 residues. CDR3 sequence reads: CASSAGLAGYNEQFF. The CDR3 coding sequence is TGTGCCAGCAGTGCGGGACTAGCGGGGTACAATGAGCAGTTCTTC.

The chain uses TRBV5-1 and TRBJ2-1; a possible D gene is TRBD2 (6 bases). Per germline, CDR1 SGHRS and CDR2 YFSETQ. V was pared by 6 bases and J by 5 bases, with 24 bases between. The CDR3 length is 17 residues. The CDR3 coding sequence is TGCGCCAGCACCCTGGGTCCGGGAGCTCTCCCCCACAATGAGCAGTTCTTC. It encodes CASTLGPGALPHNEQFF.

This chain uses TRBV27 with TRBJ2-7, with 7 bases matching TRBD2. Germline lookup yields CDR1 MNHEY and CDR2 SMNVEV (reference sequence). After removal of 2 bases from V and 4 bases from J, the junction contained 5 bases not matched to a gene. This CDR3 contains 14 residues. The CDR3: CASSLRSSGYEQYF. The CDR3 DNA sequence: TGTGCCAGCAGTTTACGAAGTAGCGGGTACGAGCAGTACTTC.

The V call is TRBV10-3, the J call TRBJ2-7; no clear D. The V end was cut by 6 bases, the J end by 5 bases, with 23 bases between. Germline assignment: CDR1 ENHRY and CDR2 SYGVKD. The CDR3 runs to 16 residues. As DNA, the CDR3 is TGTGCCATCAGCGACCTAAAGGACCACCTAAGGGACGAGCAGTACTTC. Its protein product is CAISDLKDHLRDEQYF.

This clone appeared once. The J gene is TRBJ2-1, the V gene TRBV4-2; 9 positions agree with TRBD2. Trimming took 4 bases from V and 0 from J; bases not matched to a gene: 1. The germline gives CDR1 LGHNA, CDR2 YNFKEQ. The CDR3 is made up of 15 amino acids. For the CDR3, the DNA is TGTGCCAGCAGCCTACTAGCGGGCTCCTACAATGAGCAGTTCTTC. It is translated as CASSLLAGSYNEQFF.

This chain connects TRBV11-2 to TRBJ2-3; 9 positions match TRBD1. The germline V gene has CDR1 SGHAT and CDR2 FQNNGV. After removal of 5 bases from V and 5 bases from J, the junction contained 11 bases not matched to a gene. The CDR3 is made up of 16 amino acids. The CDR3 DNA reads TGTGCCAGCAGCCCGAGGACAGGGGATTCCGGAGATACGCAGTATTTT. This sequence encodes CASSPRTGDSGDTQYF.

The chain employs TRBV2 and TRBJ2-3; a possible D gene is TRBD2 (6 bases). Germline V gene sequence: CDR1 SNHLY, CDR2 FYNNEI. Trimming removed 10 bases from V and 6 bases from J, with 20 bases in between. CDR3 length equals 14 residues. CDR3 region: CATKEGGGSDTQYF. The CDR3, as DNA: TGTGCCACTAAGGAGGGAGGAGGTTCCGATACGCAGTATTTT.

V is TRBV11-1 and J is TRBJ1-1, with D unclear. CDR3 length equals 15 residues. The V and J ends lost 0 bases and 1 base respectively, with 9 bases between them. CDR1 is SGHAT, CDR2 FQDESV, per germline (reference sequence). In DNA, the CDR3 is TGTGCCAGCAGCTTAGCGCCGGAAGGGAACACTGAAGCTTTCTTT. It translates to CASSLAPEGNTEAFF.

The rearrangement uses TRBV6-5 and TRBJ2-5; 9 nucleotides match TRBD1. Germline V CDR1 and CDR2: MNHEY, SVGAGI. V lost 6 bases, J lost 5 bases, and 7 bases stayed unmatched. This CDR3 has 14 residues. The CDR3 DNA follows: TGTGCCAGCAGAAACAGGGGGCGCGGGGAGACCCAGTACTTC. It is translated as CASRNRGRGETQYF.

The chain joins TRBV12-2 to TRBJ2-2; the D segment call TRBD1 is taken from the table without a DNA check. TRBV12-2 is given as a pseudogene. This CDR3 has 16 residues. The CDR3 DNA is TGTGCAAGTCGCTTCGGGACAGGGGGCGACACCGGGGAGCTGTTTTTT. Encoded protein: CASRFGTGGDTGELFF.